The entry below describes one T cell receptor (beta chain). This specimen comes from a study of blood T cell repertoires in COVID-19. Sequencing used immunoSEQ multiplex PCR; TCRdb keeps in-frame clones, though not all of them. This sample has under 200,000 clones, with 75% to 90% found just once. Germline lookup yields CDR1 MNHEY and CDR2 SVGEGT. The length of the CDR3 is 16 residues. The V end was cut by 5 bases, the J end by 3 bases, with 17 bases between. The sample comprised peripheral blood. The receptor comes from a man in his fifties or sixties with acute or convalescent COVID-19. V usage is TRBV6-2 or TRBV6-3 and J usage is TRBJ1-5; D is perhaps TRBD1 (5 bases). This chain's CDR3 is CASSHWGGANNQPQHF. CDR3 nucleotides: TGTGCCAGCAGTCACTGGGGAGGGGCGAACAATCAGCCCCAGCATTTT.